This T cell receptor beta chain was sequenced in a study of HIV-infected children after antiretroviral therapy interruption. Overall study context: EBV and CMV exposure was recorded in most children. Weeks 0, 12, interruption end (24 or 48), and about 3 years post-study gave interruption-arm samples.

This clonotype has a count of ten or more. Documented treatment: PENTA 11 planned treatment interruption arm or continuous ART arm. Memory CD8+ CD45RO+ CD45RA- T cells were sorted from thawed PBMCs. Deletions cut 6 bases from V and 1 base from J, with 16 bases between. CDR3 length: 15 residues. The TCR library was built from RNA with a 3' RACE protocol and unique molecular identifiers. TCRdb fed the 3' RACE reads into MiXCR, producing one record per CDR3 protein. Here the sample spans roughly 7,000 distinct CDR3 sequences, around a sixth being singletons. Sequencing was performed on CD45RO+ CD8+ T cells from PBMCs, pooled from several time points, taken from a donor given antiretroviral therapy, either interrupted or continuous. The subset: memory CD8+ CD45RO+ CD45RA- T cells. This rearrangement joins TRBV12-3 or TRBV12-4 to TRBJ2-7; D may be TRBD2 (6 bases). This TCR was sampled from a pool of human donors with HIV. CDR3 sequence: CASRTGTDKSYEQYF. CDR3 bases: TGTGCCAGCAGGACCGGGACTGACAAGTCCTACGAGCAGTACTTC.